What follows are 5 T cell receptor beta chains derived from one specimen sequenced in a study of blood T cell repertoires in COVID-19. Sequencing was performed with immunoSEQ multiplex PCR; in TCRdb, only in-frame clones are kept and a portion is missing. The sample consists of some 110,000 clones, about 89% of them appearing once. The sample consisted of peripheral blood. Every receptor here comes from a man in his forties or fifties with acute or convalescent COVID-19.

This clone was counted at least ten times. V gene TRBV4-1 combines with J gene TRBJ2-1; possible D gene TRBD2, 5 bases. The CDR3 covers 14 residues. Germline V gene sequence: CDR1 MGHRA, CDR2 YSYEKL. Trimming pared 1 base from V and 2 bases from J, leaving 6 bases between. CDR3 bases: TGCGCCAGCAGCCAAGGGGGAGCCTACAATGAGCAGTTCTTC. As protein: CASSQGGAYNEQFF.

This clone appeared a single time. The chain uses TRBV6-2 or TRBV6-3 and TRBJ1-1; D unresolved. V dropped 4 bases and J dropped 7 bases, with 16 bases sitting between them. Germline CDR1 is MNHEY and CDR2 is SVGEGT. The CDR3 totals 14 residues. The CDR3 DNA reads as TGTGCCAGCAGTTCCCCCGGGGTAGTTAATGAAGCTTTCTTT. This translates into CASSSPGVVNEAFF.

The V call is TRBV27, the J call TRBJ2-6; D may be TRBD1 (6 bases). V was pared by 4 bases and J by 0 bases, with 13 bases between. Germline CDR1 and CDR2: MNHEY and SMNVEV (reference sequence). This CDR3 comprises 17 residues. The CDR3 protein is CASSSIGDNSGANVLTF. DNA of the CDR3: TGTGCCAGCAGTTCAATAGGGGACAACTCTGGGGCCAACGTCCTGACTTTC.

This clone was observed a single time. The chain combines TRBV19 with TRBJ2-1; 8 bases are shared with TRBD2. V lost 7 bases, J lost 4 bases, and 9 bases stayed unmatched. The CDR3 is 15 residues long. The V gene's germline CDR1 is LNHDA and CDR2 SQIVND (reference sequence). CDR3 nucleotides: TGTGCCAGTACCGTAAGGGTAGCGGGGTACAATGAGCAGTTCTTC. It encodes CASTVRVAGYNEQFF.

This rearrangement joins TRBV7-3 to TRBJ2-1; maybe TRBD2 (5 bases). The ends were cut back, 1 base at V and 5 bases at J, with 12 bases in the middle. Germline V gene lookup returns CDR1 SGHTA and CDR2 FQGTGA. CDR3 size: 15 residues. The CDR3 coding sequence is TGTGCCAGCAGCTTAATTCACGCCGGGAACAATGAGCAGTTCTTC. Translating it yields CASSLIHAGNNEQFF.